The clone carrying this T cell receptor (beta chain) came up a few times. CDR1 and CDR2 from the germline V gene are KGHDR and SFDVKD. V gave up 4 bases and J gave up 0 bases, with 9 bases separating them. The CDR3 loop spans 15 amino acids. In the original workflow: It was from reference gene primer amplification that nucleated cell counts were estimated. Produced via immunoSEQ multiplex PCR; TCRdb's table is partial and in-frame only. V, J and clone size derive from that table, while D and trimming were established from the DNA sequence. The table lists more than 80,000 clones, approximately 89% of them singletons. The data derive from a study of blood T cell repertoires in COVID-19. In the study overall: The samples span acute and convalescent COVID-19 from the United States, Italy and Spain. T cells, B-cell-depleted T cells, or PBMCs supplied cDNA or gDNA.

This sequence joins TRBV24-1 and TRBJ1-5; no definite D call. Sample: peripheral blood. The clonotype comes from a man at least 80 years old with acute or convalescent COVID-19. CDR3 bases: TGTGCCACCAGTGACCCCCGGGGTAGCAATCAGCCCCAGCATTTT. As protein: CATSDPRGSNQPQHF.